This is a list of T cell receptor beta chains from one sample in a study of neurological immune-mediated disorders. Each CDR3 protein gets one entry after TCRdb re-called the 5' RACE reads with MiXCR. This repertoire shows roughly 48,000 distinct CDR3 sequences, over 9.5% found once; its top ten account for about 10%. The material sequenced was PBMCs. These receptors were taken from a male donor with HTLV-1-associated myelopathy (HAM/TSP). Each CDR3 is given with its conserved first and last residue. Each record gives: V gene, D gene, clone size, J gene, CDR3 DNA, CDR3 protein. The D gene is left open where the match is weak. The size entry is marked missing in some rows and otherwise reads once, few, many or a size class.

>TRBV20-1|TRBD1|many|TRBJ2-3
TGCAGTGCTAGAGATGGACAGGGGATAGATACGCAGTATTTT
CSARDGQGIDTQYF
>TRBV20-1|TRBD2|many|TRBJ2-6
TGCAGTGCTAAGCCCAGCGGGGGAGCTGGGGCCAACGTCCTGACTTTC
CSAKPSGGAGANVLTF
>TRBV20-1|-|-|TRBJ1-1
TGCAGTGCTAGAGACAGGTTCATGAACACTGAAGCTTTCTTT
CSARDRFMNTEAFF
>TRBV6-5|TRBD2|many|TRBJ2-2
TGTGCCAGCAGAGATTTAAGGACTAGCGGGGATAATGGCGGGGAGCTGTTTTTT
CASRDLRTSGDNGGELFF
>TRBV5-1|-|-|TRBJ2-7
TGCGCCAGCAACCCGGGACTCGCCGCCCACGAGCAGTACTTC
CASNPGLAAHEQYF
>TRBV7-8|-|many|TRBJ2-2
TGTGCCAGCAGCTTAGTTCAGGGCGTCGGGGAGCTGTTTTTT
CASSLVQGVGELFF
>TRBV5-5|TRBD1|many|TRBJ2-7
TGTGCCAGCAGCGAAAGGACAGGGGGGCTCGAGCAGTACTTC
CASSERTGGLEQYF
>TRBV27|TRBD1|many|TRBJ2-5
TGTGCCAGCATGACAGGGGGCGGTCAAGAGACCCAGTACTTC
CASMTGGGQETQYF
>TRBV10-3|-|many|TRBJ1-5
TGTGCCATCAGTGAGTCAATGTATAGGGATCAGCCCCAGCATTTT
CAISESMYRDQPQHF
>TRBV7-2|-|many|TRBJ2-6
TGTGCCAGCAGCTTAGCAGGGAGTGGGGCCAACGTCCTGACTTTC
CASSLAGSGANVLTF
>TRBV6-5|TRBD1|many|TRBJ1-6
TGTGCCAGCAGTAATGCAGGGGGGGTTTTGGATTCACCCCTCCACTTT
CASSNAGGVLDSPLHF
>TRBV15|-|many|TRBJ2-7
TGTGCCACCAGCAGATTGGGCTCTTCCTCCTACGAGCAGTACTTC
CATSRLGSSSYEQYF
>TRBV20-1|-|many|TRBJ1-4
TGCAGTGCTAGATCCAATGAAAAACTGTTTTTT
CSARSNEKLFF
>TRBV11-3|-|many|TRBJ2-5
TGTGCCAGCAGCTTAGATTTACCTAGGCGAGAGACCCAGTACTTC
CASSLDLPRRETQYF
>TRBV12-3/TRBV12-4|-|-|TRBJ1-1
TGTGCCAGCAGACCTACCGGGACACCTTTTTCTGAAGCTTTCTTT
CASRPTGTPFSEAFF
>TRBV5-1|-|many|TRBJ2-1
TGCGCCAGCAGCTTGGGAGGGAACTCCTACAATGAGCAGTTCTTC
CASSLGGNSYNEQFF
>TRBV3-1|-|many|TRBJ2-1
TGTGCCAGCACCCCACAGGGTAGTAATGAGCAGTTCTTC
CASTPQGSNEQFF
>TRBV7-2|TRBD2|many|TRBJ2-1
TGTGCCAGCAACCCTAGCGGGGGCCTTAGTGGTGAGCAGTTCTTC
CASNPSGGLSGEQFF
>TRBV5-1|-|many|TRBJ1-5
TGCGCCAGCAGCTTGGAGCCGGGATACAATCAGCCCCAGCATTTT
CASSLEPGYNQPQHF
>TRBV20-1|TRBD2|many|TRBJ2-5
TGCAGTGCTAGAGATCCGCGGGGGAACCAAGAGACCCAGTACTTC
CSARDPRGNQETQYF
>TRBV18|-|many|TRBJ2-1
TGTGCCAGCTCGCCCACGGAGGGAATAGGTGAGCAGTTCTTC
CASSPTEGIGEQFF
>TRBV5-5|-|many|TRBJ1-1
TGTGCCAGCACTCTACACTGGAACACTGAAGCTTTCTTT
CASTLHWNTEAFF
>TRBV10-3|-|many|TRBJ1-1
TGTGCCACCATACAGAAATCTGGAACTGAAGCTTTCTTT
CATIQKSGTEAFF
>TRBV6-2/TRBV6-3|TRBD1|many|TRBJ1-1
TGTGCCAGCAGTTTCTTCGGGACAGGGTTGTCTGAAGCTTTCTTT
CASSFFGTGLSEAFF
>TRBV29-1|TRBD1|many|TRBJ1-1
TGCAGCGTTGGGGGGACAGGGTTCACTGAAGCTTTCTTT
CSVGGTGFTEAFF
>TRBV12-3/TRBV12-4|-|many|TRBJ1-5
TGTGCCAGCAGCCTAGCGGACGGCAATCAGCCCCAGCATTTT
CASSLADGNQPQHF
>TRBV20-1|-|many|TRBJ2-7
TGCAGTGCTAGTTTCAGCAGCGGGTCCTACGAGCAGTACTTC
CSASFSSGSYEQYF
>TRBV5-1|-|many|TRBJ2-7
TGCGCCAGCAGCCAAGGTCCGGGGACGGAGCTCTACGAGCAGTACTTC
CASSQGPGTELYEQYF
>TRBV5-5|TRBD2|-|TRBJ2-7
TGTGCCAGCAGCTCCCTCAGCGGGGGCCACGAGCAGTACTTC
CASSSLSGGHEQYF
>TRBV15|-|few|TRBJ2-3
TGTGCCACCAGCAGAGAACAGGCAGGGAGTACGCTGGATACGCAGTATTTT
CATSREQAGSTLDTQYF
>TRBV5-1|-|many|TRBJ2-3
TGCGCCAGCAGCTTGGCCCCACACTTCACAGATACGCAGTATTTT
CASSLAPHFTDTQYF
>TRBV7-2|-|few|TRBJ1-4
TGTGCCAGCAGACTCGATTGGGAAAATGAAAAACTGTTTTTT
CASRLDWENEKLFF
>TRBV5-6|-|-|TRBJ2-2
TGTGCCAGCAGCACCCAGGAGACAGAGAACACCTGTGAGCTGTTTTTT
CASSTQETENTCELFF
>TRBV6-2/TRBV6-3|-|many|TRBJ2-3
TGTGCCAGCAGTTACACAGGGTTGGCGCAGTATTTT
CASSYTGLAQYF
>TRBV5-1|TRBD2|many|TRBJ2-3
TGCGCCAGCAGCTTGTGGGGGGGGACAGATACGCAGTATTTT
CASSLWGGTDTQYF
>TRBV6-2/TRBV6-3|TRBD1|many|TRBJ1-5
TGTGCCAGCAGTACCTCGACAGGGCGTTATCAGCCCCAGCATTTT
CASSTSTGRYQPQHF
>TRBV20-1|-|many|TRBJ1-2
TGCAGTGCTAGAGATTGGTCGGGTACTGGCATCTATGGCTACACCTTC
CSARDWSGTGIYGYTF
>TRBV29-1|TRBD1|-|TRBJ1-1
TGCAGCGTTGAGATGACAGGGCAAGCTTTCTTT
CSVEMTGQAFF
>TRBV12-3/TRBV12-4|-|many|TRBJ1-2
TGTGCCAGCAGTCCACAGGGTGGGGGCTACACCTTC
CASSPQGGGYTF
>TRBV5-1|TRBD1|many|TRBJ1-2
TGCGCCAGCAGCTTGGGGACAGGGGGAAATGGCTACACCTTC
CASSLGTGGNGYTF
>TRBV11-2|TRBD1|many|TRBJ1-2
TGTGCCAGCAGCGTAGGGTACAGGGGAGGCTATGGCTACACCTTC
CASSVGYRGGYGYTF
>TRBV18|-|-|TRBJ2-7
TGTGCCAGCTCACCGAGGGCAGGGTACGAGCAGTACTTC
CASSPRAGYEQYF
>TRBV10-3|TRBD1|many|TRBJ2-7
TGTGCCATCAGTGTTGGACAGGGGGACTACGAGCAGTACTTC
CAISVGQGDYEQYF
>TRBV9|-|few|TRBJ2-3
TGTGCCAGCAGCCAAAGGACGGGTAGCACAGATACGCAGTATTTT
CASSQRTGSTDTQYF
>TRBV27|TRBD1|many|TRBJ1-1
TGTGCCAGCAGTTTGAACGACGGACAGGGTTTCACTGAAGCTTTCTTT
CASSLNDGQGFTEAFF
>TRBV20-1|TRBD1|-|TRBJ1-1
TGCAGTGCTCCCGACAGGGCCACTGAAGGTTTCTTT
CSAPDRATEGFF
>TRBV4-3|-|-|TRBJ2-1
TGCGCCAGCAGCCAAGATCGGATCGACCCCAGTGATAAGCAGTTCTTC
CASSQDRIDPSDKQFF
>TRBV9|-|many|TRBJ2-5
TGTGCCAGCAGCGTAGGTGTCAGAACGTACCAAGAGACCCAGTACTTC
CASSVGVRTYQETQYF
>TRBV28|TRBD2|many|TRBJ2-7
TGTGCCAGCAATAGCGGGGGCAACCCCTACGAGCAGTACTTC
CASNSGGNPYEQYF
>TRBV10-3|-|many|TRBJ1-6
TGTGCCATCACGGACGGGAGCTCCTATAATTCACCCCTCCACTTT
CAITDGSSYNSPLHF
>TRBV20-1|TRBD2|-|TRBJ2-1
TGCAGTGCTTGGGGACTAGCGGGGGCATTCGGGTCCTACAATGAGCAGTTCTTC
CSAWGLAGAFGSYNEQFF
>TRBV5-1|TRBD2|medium-sized|TRBJ2-3
TGCGCCAGCATGAGCGGGGGGGCCCTCCCCCAAGATACGCAGTATTTT
CASMSGGALPQDTQYF